These 25 T cell receptor beta chains were sequenced from one sample in a study of beta chain features in type 1 diabetes. The investigators reverse transcribed all of the isolated RNA, so they sequenced expressed TCRB transcripts. Clones were read by immunoSEQ multiplex PCR, and TCRdb kept only the in-frame ones, dropping some. The sample holds hundreds of thousands of clones; around 30% are singletons and the top ten take about 0.065%. Specimen: naive CD4+ T cells from blood. The receptors come from a man between 18 and 29 years old in good health.

This clone appeared once. The chain is built from TRBV10-2 and TRBJ2-5; 7 bases agree with TRBD2. The CDR3 loop spans 15 amino acids. Germline V gives CDR1 WSHSY, CDR2 SAAADI. With 6 bases clipped from V and 5 bases from J, the junction kept 12 bases outside the gene matches. CDR3 region: CASRTGLGHGETQYF. CDR3 sequence (DNA): TGCGCCAGCAGGACCGGACTAGGTCATGGGGAGACCCAGTACTTC.

The chain employs TRBV9 and TRBJ2-5, with D perhaps given as TRBD1 or TRBD2 (5 bases each). CDR1 is SGDLS, CDR2 YYNGEE, per germline. The CDR3 sequence is 14 residues long. The ends were cut back, 5 bases at V and 1 base at J, with 12 bases in the middle. DNA of the CDR3: TGTGCCAGCAGACGGGGACGGGTCCAAGAGACCCAGTACTTC. This sequence encodes CASRRGRVQETQYF. The full variable domain, rest sourced from reference TRBV9 and TRBJ2-5, is DSGVTQTPKHLITATGQRVTLRCSPRSGDLSVYWYQQSLDQGLQFLIQYYNGEERAKGNILERFSAQQFPDLHSELNLSSLELGDSALYFCASRRGRVQETQYFGPGTRLLVL.

V and J are TRBV6-1 and TRBJ2-7; 11 positions match TRBD2. Germline lookup yields CDR1 MNHNS and CDR2 SASEGT. CDR3 size: 14 residues. V shed 5 bases and J 6 bases; nucleotides not matched to a gene: 6. CDR3 bases: TGTGCCAGCAGTAATAGCGGGAGGGATAGCGAGCAGTACTTC. Its translation: CASSNSGRDSEQYF.

The chain joins TRBV7-9 to TRBJ2-1; 9 nucleotides agree with TRBD1. The trim removed 2 bases at V and 3 bases at J, leaving 5 bases unmatched. Germline V gene data show CDR1 as SEHNR and CDR2 as FQNEAQ (reference sequence). This CDR3 comprises 16 residues. The CDR3, as DNA: TGTGCCAGCAGCTTAATACCGGGACAGGGCTACAATGAGCAGTTCTTC. Translation: CASSLIPGQGYNEQFF.

This chain uses TRBV7-2 with TRBJ2-1; 9 nucleotides agree with TRBD2. The CDR3 loop spans 15 amino acids. The V and J ends lost 5 bases and 10 bases, in that order; junction bases with no gene match: 12. The V gene's germline CDR1 is SGHTA and CDR2 FQGNSA. CDR3 nucleotide sequence: TGTGCCAGCAGCCTACGGCCAGCGGGGGGTCGAGAGCAGTTCTTC. As protein: CASSLRPAGGREQFF.

The chain has TRBV7-2 and TRBJ1-2, with TRBD1 matching 7 bases. The CDR3 runs to 13 residues. Germline loops: CDR1 SGHTA, CDR2 FQGNSA. With V trimmed by 5 bases and J by 2 bases, 2 bases remained unmatched. As DNA, the CDR3 is TGTGCCAGCAGCACGGACAGGAACTATGGCTACACCTTC. Its protein is CASSTDRNYGYTF.

The rearrangement joins TRBV30 to TRBJ2-7; D is possibly TRBD1 (6 bases). CDR3 length: 16 amino acids. V was pared by 1 base and J by 4 bases, with 20 bases between. Germline CDR1 is GTSNPN and CDR2 is SVGIG (reference sequence). CDR3 DNA: TGTGCCTGGAGTGCCTTCCGGGACAAGGGGGTTTACGAGCAGTACTTC. It specifies CAWSAFRDKGVYEQYF.

V and J are TRBV14 and TRBJ1-2; possibly TRBD1 for D (5 bases). With 4 bases removed from V and 2 bases from J, the gap between germline ends came to 8 bases. The CDR3 has 13 amino acids. Germline V gene sequence: CDR1 SGHDN, CDR2 FVKESK. CDR3 nucleotides: TGTGCCAGCAGCCCGGGACGGAACTATGGCTACACCTTC. It translates to CASSPGRNYGYTF.

This clone showed up just a few times. Other DNA sequences of this sample code for an identical CDR3. The chain employs TRBV18 and TRBJ1-2; unclear D gene. The germline V and J ends were trimmed by 1 base and 2 bases, with 5 bases remaining between them. In germline, CDR1 is KGHSH, CDR2 LQKENI. CDR3 length equals 13 residues. CDR3 coding DNA: TGTGCCAGCTCACCACAGGGAAACTATGGCTACACCTTC. This sequence encodes CASSPQGNYGYTF.

V gene TRBV7-9 combines with J gene TRBJ2-1, with a possible D match to TRBD1 (6 bases). The length of the CDR3 is 14 residues. V dropped 4 bases and J dropped 8 bases, with 15 bases sitting between them. Germline V gives CDR1 SEHNR, CDR2 FQNEAQ (reference sequence). The CDR3 spells CASSSGQFWDEQFF. The CDR3 DNA follows: TGTGCCAGCAGCTCTGGACAGTTTTGGGATGAGCAGTTCTTC.

V and J are TRBV15 and TRBJ2-1; no clear D gene. The CDR3 sequence is 13 residues long. Germline CDR1 is LNHNV and CDR2 is YYDKDF (reference sequence). The V and J ends lost 3 bases and 10 bases respectively, with 13 bases between them. The CDR3 here is CATSRRWGDEQFF. For the CDR3, the DNA is TGTGCCACCAGCAGGAGGTGGGGTGACGAGCAGTTCTTC. Looking up the rest from reference TRBV15 and TRBJ2-1 gives the full variable domain: DAMVIQNPRYQVTQFGKPVTLSCSQTLNHNVMYWYQQKSSQAPKLLFHYYDKDFNNEADTPDNFQSRRPNTSFCFLDIRSPGLGDTAMYLCATSRRWGDEQFFGPGTRLTVL.

This clone has more than one count but fewer than ten. The chain carries TRBV29-1 and TRBJ2-5, with a possible D match to TRBD2 (7 bases). V was pared by 7 bases and J by 8 bases, with 14 bases between. The germline gives CDR1 SQVTM, CDR2 ANQGSEA. The CDR3 is 11 amino acids. The CDR3 protein is CSAGGGDTQYF. CDR3 DNA sequence: TGCAGCGCGGGGGGCGGGGATACCCAGTACTTC.

The genes are TRBV19 and TRBJ2-2; the D is unclear. The ends were cut back, 5 bases at V and 4 bases at J, with 14 bases in the middle. This CDR3 is built from 15 residues. Germline V gives CDR1 LNHDA, CDR2 SQIVND (reference sequence). The CDR3 DNA reads TGTGCCAGTAGTGTAACCCTAGTTCCCACCGGGGAGCTGTTTTTT. Its protein is CASSVTLVPTGELFF. Using reference TRBV19 and TRBJ2-2 for the parts outside the CDR3, the full variable domain is DGGITQSPKYLFRKEGQNVTLSCEQNLNHDAMYWYRQDPGQGLRLIYYSQIVNDFQKGDIAEGYSVSREKKESFPLTVTSAQKNPTAFYLCASSVTLVPTGELFFGEGSRLTVL.

The chain employs TRBV5-4 and TRBJ2-7; D possibly corresponds to TRBD1 (6 bases). Germline loops: CDR1 SGHNT, CDR2 YYREEE (reference sequence). This CDR3 spans 13 amino acids. The V and J ends lost 4 bases and 2 bases respectively, with 10 bases between them. This CDR3 reads CASSTDSPYEQYF. CDR3 bases: TGTGCCAGCAGCACGGACAGCCCCTACGAGCAGTACTTC.

A remark on this clone: The junction departs from the called germline gene at one end, perhaps through a read error. The genes are TRBV18 and TRBJ1-2, with 7 positions matching TRBD1. Germline V gene sequence: CDR1 KGHSH, CDR2 LQKENI. There are 15 residues in the CDR3. The DNA for the CDR3 is TGTGCCAGCCCACCACAGGGGCTGGTTAACTATGGCTACACCTTC. This encodes CASPPQGLVNYGYTF.

The rearrangement uses TRBV4-1 and TRBJ2-7; no definite D call. Between the trimmed V and J ends, which lost 0 bases and 2 bases, there was a span of 11 bases. The CDR3 loop spans 15 amino acids. Germline V gives CDR1 MGHRA, CDR2 YSYEKL. CDR3 DNA: TGCGCCAGCAGCCAAGATTCCGGCACCGCCTACGAGCAGTACTTC. Residues: CASSQDSGTAYEQYF.

The chain employs TRBV30 and TRBJ2-7; 16 nucleotides match TRBD2. V shed 7 bases and J 7 bases; nucleotides not matched to a gene: 10. The CDR3 extends over 15 amino acids. CDR1 is GTSNPN, CDR2 SVGIG, per germline (reference sequence). In nucleotides, the CDR3 is TGTGCCTCCTCCCAGGGACTAGCGGGAGGGTTGGAGCAGTACTTC. Translation gives CASSQGLAGGLEQYF.

This clone turned up a few times. The rearrangement joins TRBV25-1 to TRBJ2-2; maybe TRBD2 (6 bases). V was trimmed by 2 bases and J by 6 bases, leaving 16 bases between them. This CDR3 is 16 amino acids long. In germline, CDR1 is MGHDK, CDR2 SYGVNS. CDR3 DNA sequence: TGTGCCAGCAGTGAAGGGACTCGCGGCTACGCCGGGGAGCTGTTTTTT. It codes for CASSEGTRGYAGELFF.

The CDR3 DNA is TGTGCCAGCAGCGTAGGACTAGAGGGGGGTGAGCAGTTCTTC. It encodes CASSVGLEGGEQFF. This rearrangement joins TRBV9 to TRBJ2-1; D possibly uses TRBD1 or TRBD2 (6 bases each). Germline assignment: CDR1 SGDLS and CDR2 YYNGEE. CDR3 length: 14 amino acids. V was pared by 0 bases and J by 9 bases, with 13 bases between.

A few counts support this clone. Other DNA sequences from this sample encode an identical CDR3 as well. V and J are TRBV7-2 and TRBJ2-3; perhaps TRBD2 as D (5 bases). Per the germline V gene, CDR1 is SGHTA and CDR2 is FQGNSA. Trimming took off 1 base at V and 0 bases at J, with 5 bases between the two ends. The CDR3 spans 14 residues. The CDR3 region is CASSLGTSTDTQYF. In nucleotides, the CDR3 is TGTGCCAGCAGCTTAGGGACTAGCACAGATACGCAGTATTTT.

This clone has a handful of counts. The chain has TRBV9 and TRBJ2-3; TRBD1 matches at 7 bases. Germline CDR1 SGDLS, CDR2 YYNGEE. This CDR3 region has 17 residues. V gave up 2 bases and J gave up 4 bases; unmatched junction bases: 13. The DNA for the CDR3 is TGTGCCAGCAGCGTTGGGATAGGGGGCCCCAATCCAGATACGCAGTATTTT. Its translation: CASSVGIGGPNPDTQYF. The full variable domain, with the rest looked up from reference TRBV9 and TRBJ2-3, is DSGVTQTPKHLITATGQRVTLRCSPRSGDLSVYWYQQSLDQGLQFLIQYYNGEERAKGNILERFSAQQFPDLHSELNLSSLELGDSALYFCASSVGIGGPNPDTQYFGPGTRLTVL.

This clone was found a few times. V gene TRBV15 combines with J gene TRBJ2-3; D might be TRBD2 (7 bases). The length of the CDR3 is 18 residues. The V end lost 0 bases, the J end lost 1 base, and 17 bases lay between the germline ends. Germline values: CDR1 LNHNV, CDR2 YYDKDF (reference sequence). The CDR3: CATSRDRGAQGRTDTQYF. The CDR3 region has the DNA TGTGCCACCAGCAGAGATCGGGGGGCCCAGGGCCGCACAGATACGCAGTATTTT.

Details on this clone: At one boundary the junction diverges from the germline segment, which might be a read error. This sequence joins TRBV6-5 and TRBJ2-3; no reliable D call. CDR3 size: 11 residues. CDR1 MNHEY and CDR2 SVGAGI come from the germline V gene. The CDR3 nucleotides read TGTGCCAGCAGTCACTCGGATACGCAGTATTTT. Translation: CASSHSDTQYF.

This clone has more than one count but fewer than ten. The J gene is TRBJ2-5, the V gene TRBV30; possible D gene TRBD1, 5 bases. Trimming pared 5 bases from V and 5 bases from J, leaving 12 bases between. In germline, CDR1 is GTSNPN, CDR2 SVGIG (reference sequence). The CDR3 extends over 12 amino acids. The CDR3, as DNA: TGTGCCTGGCGCAGGGCGACCGAGACCCAGTACTTC. The encoded protein is CAWRRATETQYF.

This rearrangement joins TRBV28 to TRBJ2-2; TRBD2 agrees at 8 bases. The junction had 7 bases not matched to a gene; V was cut back by 8 bases and J by 5 bases. The CDR3 runs to 14 residues. Germline loops: CDR1 MDHEN, CDR2 SYDVKM. In DNA form, the CDR3 reads TGTGCCAGCTTCACTAGCGGAGGAACCGGGGAGCTGTTTTTT. This encodes CASFTSGGTGELFF. The full variable domain, in which reference TRBV28 and TRBJ2-2 provide the parts outside the CDR3, is DVKVTQSSRYLVKRTGEKVFLECVQDMDHENMFWYRQDPGLGLRLIYFSYDVKMKEKGDIPEGYSVSREKKERFSLILESASTNQTSMYLCASFTSGGTGELFFGEGSRLTVL.